Included here is one T cell receptor (beta chain) sequence, with context. Its matching antigen is unknown. This entry belongs to a study of shared clonotypes between healthy human individuals. Study-wide points: The rarefaction results pointed to incomplete sorted-subset sequencing despite large depth.

Assay used: immunoSEQ multiplex PCR; TCRdb lists only in-frame clones, some missing. The table records about a million clones, around 74% of them present only once. CDR1 MDHEN and CDR2 SYDVKM come from the germline V gene. The CDR3 runs to 13 residues. Trimming removed 3 bases from V and 5 bases from J, with 10 bases in between. Sequencing was performed on memory CD4+ T cells sorted from blood. This sample's subset: CD45RA-negative fraction. The genes are TRBV28 and TRBJ1-1; D is unclear. The clonotype comes from a man aged 18 to 30 in good health. The DNA of the CDR3 is TGTGCCAGCAGTTTCGGTATAGAAACTGAAGCTTTCTTT. This codes for CASSFGIETEAFF.